These 10 T cell receptor beta chains were sequenced from one sample in a study of a mutant IDH1 vaccine in newly diagnosed glioma. The time point: week 11, during vaccination. With topical imiquimod, each dose of the vaccine consisted of 300 ug of mutant IDH1 20-mer peptide. These receptors have no identified antigens. Only in-frame clones appear in the TCRdb table, and some are missing; sequencing was by immunoSEQ multiplex PCR. Among about 64,000 clones listed, less than 85% were seen once. This sample comprised PBMCs, obtained from a glioma patient whose treatment included an IDH1 peptide vaccine. These TCRs come from a woman aged 45-65 years with glioma.

This clone was counted a single time. V gene TRBV7-9 combines with J gene TRBJ1-4; D is unresolved. The CDR3 spans 9 residues. From germline, CDR1 is SEHNR and CDR2 FQNEAQ (reference sequence). V lost 9 bases and J 6 bases, leaving 2 bases between the germline ends. CDR3: CARHEKLFF. The DNA for the CDR3 is TGTGCCAGACATGAAAAACTGTTTTTT.

This chain connects TRBV29-1 to TRBJ1-2; 10 bases line up with TRBD1. Germline V lookup: CDR1 SQVTM, CDR2 ANQGSEA. V dropped 1 base and J dropped 1; count of bases not matched to a gene: 9. CDR3 length: 17 amino acids. CDR3 residues: CSVEGSSGTGVNYGYTF. CDR3 coding DNA: TGCAGCGTTGAAGGATCGTCGGGGACAGGGGTTAACTATGGCTACACCTTC.

The rearrangement uses TRBV9 and TRBJ2-3; no firm D call. V shed 0 bases and J shed 6 bases, with 11 bases lying between them. In germline, CDR1 is SGDLS, CDR2 YYNGEE. The CDR3 is 14 amino acids. The CDR3 region has the DNA TGTGCCAGCAGCGTAGCCTTACACACGGATACGCAGTATTTT. Translation gives CASSVALHTDTQYF.

This chain links TRBV19 with TRBJ1-1; tentatively, D is TRBD1 (5 bases). V was pared by 6 bases and J by 3 bases, with 14 bases between. Per germline, CDR1 LNHDA and CDR2 SQIVND (reference sequence). The CDR3 is 14 residues long. The CDR3 protein is CASSWRGAYTEAFF. The CDR3 region has the DNA TGTGCCAGTAGCTGGAGGGGTGCGTACACTGAAGCTTTCTTT. The complete variable domain, with remaining parts taken from reference TRBV19 and TRBJ1-1, reads DGGITQSPKYLFRKEGQNVTLSCEQNLNHDAMYWYRQDPGQGLRLIYYSQIVNDFQKGDIAEGYSVSREKKESFPLTVTSAQKNPTAFYLCASSWRGAYTEAFFGQGTRLTVV.

This clone was counted a few times. This chain connects TRBV19 to TRBJ2-5, with 8 positions matching TRBD1. J lost 5 bases, V lost 3 bases, and 5 bases had no gene match. Germline V CDR1 and CDR2: LNHDA, SQIVND (reference sequence). The CDR3 covers 14 residues. CDR3 coding DNA: TGTGCCAGTAGTATCGGGCAGGGGGCTGAGACCCAGTACTTC. Translated, it gives CASSIGQGAETQYF. Complete variable domain (other parts from reference TRBV19 and TRBJ2-5): DGGITQSPKYLFRKEGQNVTLSCEQNLNHDAMYWYRQDPGQGLRLIYYSQIVNDFQKGDIAEGYSVSREKKESFPLTVTSAQKNPTAFYLCASSIGQGAETQYFGPGTRLLVL.

The chain links TRBV6-5 to TRBJ1-5; D unresolved. Germline V CDR1 and CDR2: MNHEY, SVGAGI. The CDR3 extends over 13 amino acids. With 5 bases removed from V and 5 bases from J, the gap between germline ends came to 10 bases. Here the CDR3 DNA reads TGTGCCAGCAGTCTGACGACGGATCAGCCCCAGCATTTT. Its protein is CASSLTTDQPQHF.

The V gene is TRBV7-9, the J gene TRBJ2-7; D gene unclear. V dropped 4 bases and J dropped 6 bases, with 13 bases sitting between them. The CDR3 is 13 amino acids. The germline gives CDR1 SEHNR, CDR2 FQNEAQ (reference sequence). CDR3 sequence: CASSWEGNAEQYF. The CDR3 coding sequence is TGTGCCAGCAGCTGGGAAGGAAATGCCGAGCAGTACTTC.

The genes are TRBV7-6 and TRBJ2-5; D uncertain. Germline V gene sequence: CDR1 SGHVS, CDR2 FNYEAQ. V lost 4 bases and J 8 bases, leaving 8 bases between the germline ends. The CDR3 has 11 amino acids. CDR3: CASSSDLTQYF. DNA of the CDR3: TGTGCCAGCAGCTCCGACTTAACCCAGTACTTC. Using reference TRBV7-6 and TRBJ2-5 for the parts outside the CDR3, the full variable domain is GAGVSQSPRYKVTKRGQDVALRCDPISGHVSLYWYRQALGQGPEFLTYFNYEAQQDKSGLPNDRFSAERPEGSISTLTIQRTEQRDSAMYRCASSSDLTQYFGPGTRLLVL.

The CDR3 DNA sequence: TGTGCCAGCAGCGAAAGCGGCCAGACCGGGGAGCTGTTTTTT. Protein: CASSESGQTGELFF. This chain uses TRBV9 with TRBJ2-2; perhaps TRBD2 as D (5 bases). Germline CDR1 SGDLS, CDR2 YYNGEE. The CDR3 contains 14 residues. Trimming pared 3 bases from V and 5 bases from J, leaving 11 bases between.

The chain has TRBV9 and TRBJ1-5; TRBD1 agrees at 7 bases. Trimming took 0 bases from V and 7 from J; bases not matched to a gene: 7. From germline, CDR1 is SGDLS and CDR2 YYNGEE. The CDR3 runs to 15 residues. CDR3 sequence: CASSVAGQEYQPQHF. The DNA for the CDR3 is TGTGCCAGCAGCGTAGCAGGACAGGAGTACCAGCCCCAGCATTTT.